This TCR beta chain was observed in a study of monozygotic twins with inflammatory bowel disease. About this clonotype itself: Antigen unknown.

TCRdb re-analyzed the 5' RACE reads; it lists each CDR3 protein once, without DNA. In total, the table holds 300,000 to 400,000 distinct CDR3 sequences. Germline V lookup: CDR1 SGHAT, CDR2 FQNNGV. The CDR3 consists of 13 residues. General observations from the study: Healthy twins showed more clonotype sharing with others than IBD patients, especially patients with disease activity.

This chain uses TRBV11-2 with TRBJ1-1. The clonotype comes from a human donor with ulcerative colitis or Crohn's disease, or a healthy co-twin of an affected twin (not recorded which). Material for sequencing was blood. CDR3 residues: CASSSLWGWQAFF. The entire variable domain, with the rest obtained from reference TRBV11-2 and TRBJ1-1, is as follows: EAGVAQSPRYKIIEKRQSVAFWCNPISGHATLYWYQQILGQGPKLLIQFQNNGVVDDSQLPKDRFSAERLKGVDSTLKIQPAKLEDSAVYLCASSSLWGWQAFFGQGTRLTVV.